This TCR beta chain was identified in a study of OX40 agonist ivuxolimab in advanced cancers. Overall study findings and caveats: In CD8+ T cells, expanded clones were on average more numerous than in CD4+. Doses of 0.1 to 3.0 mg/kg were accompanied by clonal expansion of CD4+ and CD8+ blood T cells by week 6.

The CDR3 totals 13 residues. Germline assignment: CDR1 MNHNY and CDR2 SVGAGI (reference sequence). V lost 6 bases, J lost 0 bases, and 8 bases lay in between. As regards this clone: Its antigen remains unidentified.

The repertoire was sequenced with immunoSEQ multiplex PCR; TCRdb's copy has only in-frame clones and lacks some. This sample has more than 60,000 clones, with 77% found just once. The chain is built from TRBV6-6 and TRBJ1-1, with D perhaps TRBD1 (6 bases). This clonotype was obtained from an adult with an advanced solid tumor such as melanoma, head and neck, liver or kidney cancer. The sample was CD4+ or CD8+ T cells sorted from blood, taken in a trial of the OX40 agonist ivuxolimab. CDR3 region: CASSRTVNTEAFF. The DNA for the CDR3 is TGTGCCAGCAGCCGGACAGTGAACACTGAAGCTTTCTTT.